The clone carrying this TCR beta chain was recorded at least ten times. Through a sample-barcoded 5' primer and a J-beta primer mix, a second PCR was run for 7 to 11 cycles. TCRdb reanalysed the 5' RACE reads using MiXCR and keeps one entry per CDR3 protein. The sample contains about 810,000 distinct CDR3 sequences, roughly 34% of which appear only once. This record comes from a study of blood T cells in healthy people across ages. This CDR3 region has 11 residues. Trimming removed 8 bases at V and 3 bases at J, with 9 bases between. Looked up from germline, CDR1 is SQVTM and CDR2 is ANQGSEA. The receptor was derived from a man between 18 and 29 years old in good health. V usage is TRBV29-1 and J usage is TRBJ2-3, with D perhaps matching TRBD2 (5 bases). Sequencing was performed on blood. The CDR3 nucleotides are TGCAGCCCACCGGGGACAGATACGCAGTATTTT. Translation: CSPPGTDTQYF.